This T cell receptor (beta chain) was retrieved from a study of Graves' ophthalmopathy and Graves' hyperthyroidism (dated by TCRdb to about 2018). A note on the overall study: Peripheral blood was collected at initial diagnosis, before any treatment. After sampling, hyperthyroidism patients received methimazole starting at 30 mg daily, and ophthalmopathy patients received high-dose intravenous methylprednisolone. The study used TCR beta repertoire signatures to distinguish Graves' ophthalmopathy from Graves' hyperthyroidism and to predict progression to ophthalmopathy. In total, around 140 blood samples were TCR-sequenced: approximately 42 ophthalmopathy, roughly 80 hyperthyroidism and about 17 hyperthyroidism-to-ophthalmopathy patients. To explore V-J signatures that distinguish ophthalmopathy from hyperthyroidism, a discovery set of more than 90 patients was enrolled, made up of around 40 with ophthalmopathy and fewer than 60 with stable hyperthyroidism. An independent validation cohort was composed of some 18 hyperthyroidism patients and 17 patients who later progressed from hyperthyroidism to ophthalmopathy. In more than five hyperthyroidism patients, the T-cell repertoires found in thyroid tissue were compared with those found in blood. For training and testing, the 100 or so patients in the discovery cohort were randomly divided in a 7:3 ratio. Summary of the overall study and its limitations: No statistical method was used to set the sample size in advance, and the investigators knew which group each participant was assigned to. Most expanded thyroid clonotypes with frequency above 0.001 were also detected in blood, suggesting blood repertoires may reflect the thyroid immune response. In validation, the model predicted ophthalmopathy progression with about 70% sensitivity and 72.22% specificity; some 13 predicted patients were CT-confirmed with GO in a median of around 6.5 months. The 13-signature model separated ophthalmopathy from stable hyperthyroidism with around 90% sensitivity and just under 84% specificity in cross-validation, and 80%/75% in the test set.

This clonotype was counted between two and nine times. Its antigen target is currently unknown. No base quality values were provided; no much bigger clone lies one nucleotide off. For repertoire sequencing, TCR beta CDR3 regions were amplified from RNA transcripts. The first round of RT-PCR was done with HTBI primers and the Qiagen OneStep RT-PCR kit, and was followed by a second round of multiplex PCR, then size selection and purification. Libraries were sequenced paired-end with 100 bp reads on an Illumina HiSeq2000. Turning to the authors' computational methods: SOAPnuke was used for read processing, and reads with adapters, uncalled bases, a mean Phred below 15, or no exact constant-primer or identifier match were discarded. COPE v1.2.5 was used to merge the high-quality paired reads. Clonotypes were defined as unique nucleotide sequences and were aligned to IMGT TRB V, D and J references using MiTCR v1.1. Analysis was restricted to V-J combinations with a frequency above 0.0001, which covered 99.2% of repertoires. For each V-J combination, a TCR clonal expansion and chaos score was defined as F50 clonal expansion divided by the chaos observed in the TCRdist matrix. Welch's t-statistics and random forest were used to reduce the features to 10 to 15 V-J combinations, which were then used as input to a naive Bayes classifier. The Morisita-Horn index was used to measure how similar the thyroid and blood repertoires were. TCRdb cleaned the public reads at Q25 with fastp, built clones with MiXCR and kept in-frame beta chains. Every CDR3 protein is listed once, alongside the most common genes and DNA of its rows. The V and J calls reflect TCRdb's pipeline rather than the authors' work. This sample is represented by roughly 610,000 distinct CDR3 sequences; about a fifth of them were singletons. Of the sample, 7.1% falls within the top ten clones.

Hyperthyroidism was defined as stable when no progression to ophthalmopathy occurred within 18 months of follow-up. Patients with hyperthyroidism were aged 18 to 65 years, had been newly diagnosed, and had a disease duration of less than 2 months. Patients with other autoimmune diseases, uncontrolled infections, pregnancy or lactation were excluded from the study. Diagnosis relied on clinical symptoms, serum thyroxine, TRAb, thyroid ultrasound and orbital computed tomography. Ficoll-Paque density gradient centrifugation was used to isolate PBMCs from around 10 ml of fresh peripheral blood. Total RNA was extracted using Trizol reagent, and RNA quality was checked on an Agilent 2100 Bioanalyzer. Sequences were obtained from peripheral blood. This clonotype was obtained from a woman in her late teens or twenties with stable Graves' hyperthyroidism. Some clones in this sample may be carry-over from other donors' samples. Donor details come from another sample of the same person, matched by shared clones.

CDR3 protein: CASSQAEGKPYF. The DNA is as follows: TGTGCCAGCAGCCAAGCGGAGGGGAAACCTTACTTC. The sequence is built from TRBV3-1 and TRBJ2-5, with a tentative D gene TRBD2 over 6 matching bases. The germline V gene (reference sequence) provides CDR1 LGHDT and CDR2 YNNKEL. From its cysteine to its phenylalanine, the CDR3 spans 12 amino acids. CDR3 DNA is the only sequence kept; it has 36 bases, read in frame from the first base. V gives up 1 base and J gives up 14 bases, and the segment between their germline ends measures 14 bases.